A single T cell receptor (beta chain) is shown here with its context. Its antigen remains unknown. The single heparinised draw taken from each donor contained roughly 100 mL of blood on average. The entirety of the isolated RNA underwent reverse transcription, so expressed TCRB transcripts were sequenced. Data came from immunoSEQ multiplex PCR; TCRdb stores just in-frame clones and leaves some out. Here the sample spans fewer than 350,000 clones, 15% being singletons. This sample is drawn from a study of beta chain features in type 1 diabetes. For the study at large: Sorted cells from all samples, numbering roughly 100 million, were examined.

This CDR3 spans 14 amino acids. V lost 0 bases, J lost 7 bases, and 1 base stayed unmatched. Germline assignment: CDR1 MNHEY and CDR2 SVGAGI. Findings of the study overall: TCRB CDR3 length was moderately but significantly reduced in all four CD4+ subsets of Type 1 diabetes patients. There was no resolution here of whether HLA type influences TCRB rearrangement. Naive, central memory and Treg TCRB repertoires seemed to resemble each other more closely in patients than they did in healthy donors.

The sample was naive CD4+ T cells from blood. This chain joins TRBV6-5 and TRBJ1-4; 8 bases are a match to TRBD1. The clonotype was recovered from a man in his late teens or twenties with type 1 diabetes. The CDR3 reads CASSYSTGVEKLFF. The DNA of the CDR3 is TGTGCCAGCAGTTACTCGACAGGGGTTGAAAAACTGTTTTTT.